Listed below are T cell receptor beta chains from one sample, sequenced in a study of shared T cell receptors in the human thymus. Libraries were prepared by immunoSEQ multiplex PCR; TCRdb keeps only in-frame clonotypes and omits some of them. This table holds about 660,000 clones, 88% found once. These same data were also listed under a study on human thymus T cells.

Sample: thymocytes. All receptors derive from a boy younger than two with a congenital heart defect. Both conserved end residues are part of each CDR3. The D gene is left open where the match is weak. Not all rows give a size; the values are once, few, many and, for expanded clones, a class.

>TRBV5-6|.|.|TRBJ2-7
TGTGCCAGCAGCTTCACAGGGAGCTCCTACGAGCAGTACTTC
CASSFTGSSYEQYF
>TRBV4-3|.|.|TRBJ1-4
TGCGCCAGCAGCCAAGAGTGGACGGAGGGTTCTAATGAAAAACTGTTTTTT
CASSQEWTEGSNEKLFF
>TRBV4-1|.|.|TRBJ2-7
TGCGCCAGCAGCCAAGATCGATATACTAGAAACTCCTACGAGCAGTACTTC
CASSQDRYTRNSYEQYF
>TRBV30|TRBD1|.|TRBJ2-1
TGTGCCTGGAAGGGACAGGGAGTACTAGCCATACCTAATGAGCAGTTCTTC
CAWKGQGVLAIPNEQFF
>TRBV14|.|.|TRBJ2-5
TGTGCCAGCAGCCGCAACAGGCGGGAGACCCAGTACTTC
CASSRNRRETQYF
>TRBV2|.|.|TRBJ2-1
TGTGCCAGCAGTGGTGGAGCGAGAGAATACAATGAGCAGTTCTTC
CASSGGAREYNEQFF
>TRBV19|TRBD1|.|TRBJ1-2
TGTGCCACCCTGGACAGGGCGAGAGGCTACACCTTC
CATLDRARGYTF
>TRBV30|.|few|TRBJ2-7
TGTGCCTGGAGTGGGTGGCAGGGTACTTACTACGAGCAGTACTTC
CAWSGWQGTYYEQYF
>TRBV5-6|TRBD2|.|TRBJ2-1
TGTGCCAGCAGTCGCGTACTAGCGGGCTCCTACAATGAGCAGTTCTTC
CASSRVLAGSYNEQFF
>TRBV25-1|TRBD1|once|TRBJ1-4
TGTGCCAGCAGCTGGGACAGGGATAATGAAAAACTGTTTTTT
CASSWDRDNEKLFF
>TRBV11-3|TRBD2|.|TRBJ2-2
TGTGCCAGCAGCTTAGGGACTAGCAGATACACCGGGGAGCTGTTTTTT
CASSLGTSRYTGELFF
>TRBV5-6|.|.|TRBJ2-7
TGTGCCAGCAGCCCCCATCCGGGACTCCCAACCTACGAGCAGTACTTC
CASSPHPGLPTYEQYF
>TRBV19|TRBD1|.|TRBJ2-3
TGTGCCAGTAGTATAGTCGACAGGGGAGATACGCAGTATTTT
CASSIVDRGDTQYF
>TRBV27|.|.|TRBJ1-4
TGTGCCAGCAGTTTAGGGGCAGGGGAAGAAAAACTGTTTTTT
CASSLGAGEEKLFF
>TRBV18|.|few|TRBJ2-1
TGTGCCAGCTCACCAGGGAGGCGGCTGCACGAATACAATGAGCAGTTCTTC
CASSPGRRLHEYNEQFF
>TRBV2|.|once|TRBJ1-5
TGTGCCAGCAGTTCCGATCAGCCCCAGCATTTT
CASSSDQPQHF
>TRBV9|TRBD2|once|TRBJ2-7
TGTGCCAGCAGCGTGGGGTATGGGGGAGGGTTCGAGCAGTACTTC
CASSVGYGGGFEQYF